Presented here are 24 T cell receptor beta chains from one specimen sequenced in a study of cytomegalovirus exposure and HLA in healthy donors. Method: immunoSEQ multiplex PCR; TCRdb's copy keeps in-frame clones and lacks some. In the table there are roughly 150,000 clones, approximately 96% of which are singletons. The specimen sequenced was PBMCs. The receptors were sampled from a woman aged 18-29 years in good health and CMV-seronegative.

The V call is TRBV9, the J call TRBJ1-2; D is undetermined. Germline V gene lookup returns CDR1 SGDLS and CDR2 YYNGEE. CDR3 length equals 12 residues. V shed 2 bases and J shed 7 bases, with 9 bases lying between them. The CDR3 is CASSVYGGGYTF. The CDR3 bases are TGTGCCAGCAGCGTGTACGGTGGTGGCTACACCTTC.

The CDR3 sequence: CASSLTGTGDEQYF. The CDR3 region has the DNA TGTGCCAGCAGCTTAACGGGGACAGGGGACGAGCAGTACTTC. This chain links TRBV7-3 with TRBJ2-7; 10 bases line up with TRBD1. V lost 0 bases, J lost 5 bases, and 1 base stayed unmatched. CDR3 length: 14 residues. Per the germline V gene, CDR1 is SGHTA and CDR2 is FQGTGA.

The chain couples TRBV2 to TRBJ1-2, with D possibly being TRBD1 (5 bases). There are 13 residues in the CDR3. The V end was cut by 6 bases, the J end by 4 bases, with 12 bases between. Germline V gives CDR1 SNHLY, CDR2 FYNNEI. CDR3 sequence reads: CASRGPGTYGYTF. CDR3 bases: TGTGCCAGCAGGGGGCCAGGTACCTATGGCTACACCTTC.

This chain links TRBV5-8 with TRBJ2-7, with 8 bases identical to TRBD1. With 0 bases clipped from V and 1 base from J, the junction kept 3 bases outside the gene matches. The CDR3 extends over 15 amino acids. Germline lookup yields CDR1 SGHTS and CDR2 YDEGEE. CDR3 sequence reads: CASSLGDRPSYEQYF. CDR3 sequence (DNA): TGTGCCAGCAGCTTGGGGGACAGGCCTTCCTACGAGCAGTACTTC.

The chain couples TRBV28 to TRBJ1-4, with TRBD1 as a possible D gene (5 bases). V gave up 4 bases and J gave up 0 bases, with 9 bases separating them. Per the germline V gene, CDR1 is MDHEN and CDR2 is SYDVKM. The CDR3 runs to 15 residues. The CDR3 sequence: CASSSGTATNEKLFF. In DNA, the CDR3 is TGTGCCAGCAGTTCGGGGACTGCAACTAATGAAAAACTGTTTTTT. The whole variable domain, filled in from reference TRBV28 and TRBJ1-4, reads DVKVTQSSRYLVKRTGEKVFLECVQDMDHENMFWYRQDPGLGLRLIYFSYDVKMKEKGDIPEGYSVSREKKERFSLILESASTNQTSMYLCASSSGTATNEKLFFGSGTQLSVL.

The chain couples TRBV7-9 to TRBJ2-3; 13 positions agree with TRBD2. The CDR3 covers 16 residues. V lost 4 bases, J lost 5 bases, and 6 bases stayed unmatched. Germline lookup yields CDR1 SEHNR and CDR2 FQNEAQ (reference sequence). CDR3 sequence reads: CASSYPRTSGGDTQYF. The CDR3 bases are TGTGCCAGCAGCTACCCGAGGACTAGCGGGGGAGATACGCAGTATTTT.

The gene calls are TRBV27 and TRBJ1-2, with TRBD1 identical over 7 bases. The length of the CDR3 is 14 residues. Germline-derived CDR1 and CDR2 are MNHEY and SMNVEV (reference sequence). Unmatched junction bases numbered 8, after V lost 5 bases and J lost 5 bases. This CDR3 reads CASSPATGIYGYTF. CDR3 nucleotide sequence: TGTGCCAGCAGTCCGGCGACAGGGATATATGGCTACACCTTC.

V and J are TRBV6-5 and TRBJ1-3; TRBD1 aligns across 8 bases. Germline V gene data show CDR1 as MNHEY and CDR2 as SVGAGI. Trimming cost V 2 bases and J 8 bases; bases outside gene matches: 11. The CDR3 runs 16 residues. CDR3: CASSYSWTGKADTIYF. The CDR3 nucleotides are TGTGCCAGCAGTTACAGTTGGACAGGGAAGGCAGACACCATATATTTT.

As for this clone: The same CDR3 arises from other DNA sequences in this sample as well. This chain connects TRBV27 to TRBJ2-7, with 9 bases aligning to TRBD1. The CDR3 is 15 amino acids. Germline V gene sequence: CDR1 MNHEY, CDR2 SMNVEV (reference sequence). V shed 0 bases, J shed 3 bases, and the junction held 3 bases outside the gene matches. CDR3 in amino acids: CASSLSGQGSYEQYF. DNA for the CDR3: TGTGCCAGCAGTTTATCGGGACAGGGAAGCTACGAGCAGTACTTC.

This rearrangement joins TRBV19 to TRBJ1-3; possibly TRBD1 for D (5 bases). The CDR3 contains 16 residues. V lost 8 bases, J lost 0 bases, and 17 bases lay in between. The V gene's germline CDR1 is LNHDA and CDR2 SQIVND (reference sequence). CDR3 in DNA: TGTGCCAGTCAGTCTCCCGGGGGTAGCTCTGGAAACACCATATATTTT. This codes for CASQSPGGSSGNTIYF.

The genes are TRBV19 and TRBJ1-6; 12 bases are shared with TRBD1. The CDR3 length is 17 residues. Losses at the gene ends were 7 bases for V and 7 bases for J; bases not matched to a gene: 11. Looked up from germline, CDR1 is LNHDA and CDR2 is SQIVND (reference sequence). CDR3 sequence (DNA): TGTGCCAGTAAGCCGGGACAGGGGGCAGCATGGAATTCACCCCTCCACTTT. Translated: CASKPGQGAAWNSPLHF.

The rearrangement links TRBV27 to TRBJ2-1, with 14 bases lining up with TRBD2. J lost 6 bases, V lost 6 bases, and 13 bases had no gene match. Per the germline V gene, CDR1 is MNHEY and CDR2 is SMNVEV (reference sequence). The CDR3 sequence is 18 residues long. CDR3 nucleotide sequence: TGTGCCAGCAGCCCGGGACTAGCGGGAGTTTCTATATCCAATGAGCAGTTCTTC. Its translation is CASSPGLAGVSISNEQFF.

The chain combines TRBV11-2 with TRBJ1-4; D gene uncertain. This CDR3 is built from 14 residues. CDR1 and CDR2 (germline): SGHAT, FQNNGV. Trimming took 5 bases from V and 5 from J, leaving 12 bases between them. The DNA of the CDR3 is TGTGCCAGCAGCCTAGGGCAGAAAAATGAAAAACTGTTTTTT. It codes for CASSLGQKNEKLFF. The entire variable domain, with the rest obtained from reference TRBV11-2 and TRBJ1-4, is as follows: EAGVAQSPRYKIIEKRQSVAFWCNPISGHATLYWYQQILGQGPKLLIQFQNNGVVDDSQLPKDRFSAERLKGVDSTLKIQPAKLEDSAVYLCASSLGQKNEKLFFGSGTQLSVL.

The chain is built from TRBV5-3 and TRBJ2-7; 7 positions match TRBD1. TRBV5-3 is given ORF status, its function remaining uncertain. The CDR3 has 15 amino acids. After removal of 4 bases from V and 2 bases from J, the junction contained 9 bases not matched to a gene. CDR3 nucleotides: TGTGCCAGAAGCCTACCTCCCGGGACAGCCTACGAGCAGTACTTC. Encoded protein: CARSLPPGTAYEQYF.

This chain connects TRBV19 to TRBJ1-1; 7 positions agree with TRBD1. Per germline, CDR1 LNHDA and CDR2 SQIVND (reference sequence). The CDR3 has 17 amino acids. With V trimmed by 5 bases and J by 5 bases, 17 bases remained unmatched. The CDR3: CASSLRQGRNKGTEAFF. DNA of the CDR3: TGTGCCAGTAGTCTGAGACAGGGTAGGAACAAAGGGACTGAAGCTTTCTTT.

The CDR3 region is CASSYSGTTGELFF. Here the CDR3 DNA reads TGTGCCAGCAGTTACTCGGGGACAACCGGGGAGCTGTTTTTT. This sequence joins TRBV6-5 and TRBJ2-2; TRBD1 is a possible D gene (6 bases). V dropped 0 bases and J dropped 5 bases, with 7 bases sitting between them. This CDR3 comprises 14 residues. Germline-derived CDR1 and CDR2 are MNHEY and SVGAGI.

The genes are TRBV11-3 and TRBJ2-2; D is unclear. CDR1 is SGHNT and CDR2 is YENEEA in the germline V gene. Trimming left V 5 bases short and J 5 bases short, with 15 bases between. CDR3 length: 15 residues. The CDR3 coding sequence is TGTGCCAGCAGCCTGGATTCCGGAGTAACCGGGGAGCTGTTTTTT. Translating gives CASSLDSGVTGELFF. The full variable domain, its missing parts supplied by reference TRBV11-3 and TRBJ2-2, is EAGVVQSPRYKIIEKKQPVAFWCNPISGHNTLYWYLQNLGQGPELLIRYENEEAVDDSQLPKDRFSAERLKGVDSTLKIQPAELGDSAVYLCASSLDSGVTGELFFGEGSRLTVL.

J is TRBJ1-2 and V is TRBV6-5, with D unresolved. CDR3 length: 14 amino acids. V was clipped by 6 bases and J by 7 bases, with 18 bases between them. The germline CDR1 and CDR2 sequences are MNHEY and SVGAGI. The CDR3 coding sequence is TGTGCCAGCAGGAAAGACTCCGGTCGACTTGGCTACACCTTC. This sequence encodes CASRKDSGRLGYTF.

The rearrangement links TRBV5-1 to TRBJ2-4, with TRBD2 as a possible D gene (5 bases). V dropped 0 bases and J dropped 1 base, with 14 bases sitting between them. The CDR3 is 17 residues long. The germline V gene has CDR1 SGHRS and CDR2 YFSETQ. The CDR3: CASSLGSGLSAKNIQYF. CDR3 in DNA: TGCGCCAGCAGCTTGGGCAGCGGCCTTTCGGCCAAAAACATTCAGTACTTC.

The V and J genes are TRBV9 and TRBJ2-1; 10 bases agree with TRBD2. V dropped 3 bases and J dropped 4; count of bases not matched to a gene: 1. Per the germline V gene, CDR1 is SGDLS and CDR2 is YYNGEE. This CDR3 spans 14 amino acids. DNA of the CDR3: TGTGCCAGCAGCGCTAGCGGGGGATACAATGAGCAGTTCTTC. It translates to CASSASGGYNEQFF. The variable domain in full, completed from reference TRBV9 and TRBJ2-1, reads DSGVTQTPKHLITATGQRVTLRCSPRSGDLSVYWYQQSLDQGLQFLIQYYNGEERAKGNILERFSAQQFPDLHSELNLSSLELGDSALYFCASSASGGYNEQFFGPGTRLTVL.

This CDR3 reads CATQAAMNTEAFF. CDR3 nucleotide sequence: TGTGCCACCCAGGCAGCAATGAACACTGAAGCTTTCTTT. The chain uses TRBV19 and TRBJ1-1, with unresolved D. Trimming cost V 10 bases and J 0 bases, with 12 bases left between them. The germline V gene encodes CDR1 LNHDA and CDR2 SQIVND (reference sequence). The CDR3 spans 13 residues.

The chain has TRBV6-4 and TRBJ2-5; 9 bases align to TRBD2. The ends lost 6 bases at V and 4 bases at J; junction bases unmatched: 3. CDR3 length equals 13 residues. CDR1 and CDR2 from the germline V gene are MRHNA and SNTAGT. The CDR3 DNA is TGTGCCAGCAGGGTAGCGGGGGCAGAGACCCAGTACTTC. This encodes CASRVAGAETQYF.

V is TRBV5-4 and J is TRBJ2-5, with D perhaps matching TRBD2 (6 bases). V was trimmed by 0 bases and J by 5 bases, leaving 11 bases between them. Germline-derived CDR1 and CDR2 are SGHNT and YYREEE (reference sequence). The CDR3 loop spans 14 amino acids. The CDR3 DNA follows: TGTGCCAGCAGCTTGGAGGGTGGGGGGGAGACCCAGTACTTC. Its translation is CASSLEGGGETQYF.

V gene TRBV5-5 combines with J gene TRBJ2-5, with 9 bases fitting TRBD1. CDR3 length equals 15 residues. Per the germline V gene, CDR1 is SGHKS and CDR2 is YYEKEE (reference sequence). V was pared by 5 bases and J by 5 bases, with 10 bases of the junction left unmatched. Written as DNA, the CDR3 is TGTGCCAGCAGGAATGCCGGGACAGGGTCCGAGACCCAGTACTTC. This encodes CASRNAGTGSETQYF.